The clone carrying this T cell receptor beta chain was detected only a few times. Within the sample, other DNA sequences also encode this same CDR3. This entry is derived from a study of CD4+ T cells in melanoma. Some clones are missing from TCRdb's copy, which holds only in-frame ones; the method was immunoSEQ multiplex PCR. Of about 21,000 clones listed, almost 85% are singletons. V lost 2 bases to trimming and J lost 4 bases, with 6 bases between them. The CDR3 is made up of 13 amino acids. The germline gives CDR1 SNHLY, CDR2 FYNNEI. The clonotype was recovered from a human donor with melanoma. The sample was cells from a culture (not recorded whether cultured in vitro). The V call is TRBV2, the J call TRBJ2-1; D is ambiguous. The CDR3 reads CASSENSYNEQFF. The CDR3 coding sequence is TGTGCCAGCAGTGAAAACTCTTACAATGAGCAGTTCTTC.